This TCR beta chain is drawn from a study of CD8 T cells in Susac syndrome. Findings of the study overall: Regarding the TCR sequencing and HLA analysis, the study admitted that a relatively small number of individuals were involved.

After extraction with the RNeasy kit, roughly 0.45 to 1 ug of the RNA was reverse transcribed using random hexamers. TCR beta CDR3 was amplified by immunoSEQ covering 54 Vbeta and 13 Jbeta. MiXCR, run by TCRdb on the immunoSEQ multiplex PCR reads, gives a single entry per CDR3 protein. The table includes about 150,000 distinct CDR3 sequences, approximately 96% detected once. This clonotype was seen only once. Its target is not known. From blood CD8+ and CD4+ T cells, the TCR beta chain was sequenced. The patients who served as multiple sclerosis controls were treatment-naive and had stable or active relapsing-remitting disease that fulfilled the revised McDonald criteria. Material for sequencing was CD4+ T cells from PBMCs. The TCR sequence derives from a human donor with multiple sclerosis.

The CDR3 reads CASSQELIQYF. Here the CDR3 DNA reads TGTGCCAGCAGCCAAGAGCTCATTCAGTACTTC. V gene TRBV14 combines with J gene TRBJ2-4, with D uncertain. CDR3 length: 11 amino acids. Trimming removed 0 bases from V and 9 bases from J, with 3 bases in between. The V gene's germline CDR1 is SGHDN and CDR2 FVKESK. Looking up the rest from reference TRBV14 and TRBJ2-4 gives the full variable domain: EAGVTQFPSHSVIEKGQTVTLRCDPISGHDNLYWYRRVMGKEIKFLLHFVKESKQDESGMPNNRFLAERTGGTYSTLKVQPAELEDSGVYFCASSQELIQYFGAGTRLSVL.